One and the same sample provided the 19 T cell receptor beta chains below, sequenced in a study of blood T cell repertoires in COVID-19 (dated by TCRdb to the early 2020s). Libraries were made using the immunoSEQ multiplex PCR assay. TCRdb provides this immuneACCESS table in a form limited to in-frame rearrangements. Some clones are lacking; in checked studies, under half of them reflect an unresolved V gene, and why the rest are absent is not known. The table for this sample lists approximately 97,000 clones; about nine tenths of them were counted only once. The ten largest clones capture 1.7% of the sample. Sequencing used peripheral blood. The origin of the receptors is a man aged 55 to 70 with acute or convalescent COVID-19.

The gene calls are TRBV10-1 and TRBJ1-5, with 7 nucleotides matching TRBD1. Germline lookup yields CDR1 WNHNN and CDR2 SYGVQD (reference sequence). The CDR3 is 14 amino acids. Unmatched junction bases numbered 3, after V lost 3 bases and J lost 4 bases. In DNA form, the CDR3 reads TGCGCCAGCAGTGACCCGGGACAGAATCAGCCCCAGCATTTT. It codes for CASSDPGQNQPQHF.

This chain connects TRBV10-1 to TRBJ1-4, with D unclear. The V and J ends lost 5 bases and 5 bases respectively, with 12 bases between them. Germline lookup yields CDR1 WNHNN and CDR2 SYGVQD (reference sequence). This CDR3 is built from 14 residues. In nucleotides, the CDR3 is TGCGCCAGCAGTAATGGGCAGGCCAATGAAAAACTGTTTTTT. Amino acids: CASSNGQANEKLFF.

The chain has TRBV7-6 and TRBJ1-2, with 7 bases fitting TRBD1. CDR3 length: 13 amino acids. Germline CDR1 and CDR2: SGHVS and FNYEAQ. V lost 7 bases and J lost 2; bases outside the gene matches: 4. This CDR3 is CASTPGQNYGYTF. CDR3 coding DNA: TGTGCCAGCACCCCGGGACAGAACTATGGCTACACCTTC.

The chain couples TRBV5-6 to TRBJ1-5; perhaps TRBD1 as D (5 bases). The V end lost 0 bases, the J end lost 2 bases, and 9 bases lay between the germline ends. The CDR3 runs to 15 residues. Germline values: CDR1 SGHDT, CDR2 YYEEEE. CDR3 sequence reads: CASSLAGGGNQPQHF. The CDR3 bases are TGTGCCAGCAGCTTGGCCGGGGGGGGCAATCAGCCCCAGCATTTT.

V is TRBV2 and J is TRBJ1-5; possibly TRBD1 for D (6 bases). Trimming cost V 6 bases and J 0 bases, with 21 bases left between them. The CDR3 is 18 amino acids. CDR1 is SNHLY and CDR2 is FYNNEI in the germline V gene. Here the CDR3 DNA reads TGTGCCAGCAGGAGAGGGGCTCCGGGGGGCTATAGCAATCAGCCCCAGCATTTT. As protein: CASRRGAPGGYSNQPQHF.

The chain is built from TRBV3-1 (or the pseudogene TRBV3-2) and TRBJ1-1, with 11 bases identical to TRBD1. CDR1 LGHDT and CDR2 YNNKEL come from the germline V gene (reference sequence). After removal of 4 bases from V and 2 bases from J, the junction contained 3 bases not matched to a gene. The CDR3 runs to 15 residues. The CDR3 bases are TGTGCCAGCAGCCGCAGGACAGGGGGCAACACTGAAGCTTTCTTT. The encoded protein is CASSRRTGGNTEAFF.

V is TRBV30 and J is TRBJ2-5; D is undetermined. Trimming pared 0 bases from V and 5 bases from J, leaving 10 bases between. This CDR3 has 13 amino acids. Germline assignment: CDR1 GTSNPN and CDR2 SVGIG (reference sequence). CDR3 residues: CAWSVRVRETQYF. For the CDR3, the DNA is TGTGCCTGGAGTGTACGTGTGAGGGAGACCCAGTACTTC.

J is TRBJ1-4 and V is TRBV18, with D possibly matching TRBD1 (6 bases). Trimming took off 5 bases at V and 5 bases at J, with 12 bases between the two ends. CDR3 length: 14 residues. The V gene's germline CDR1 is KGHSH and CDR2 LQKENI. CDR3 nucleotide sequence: TGTGCCAGCTCAAAGAGGACAGACAATGAAAAACTGTTTTTT. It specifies CASSKRTDNEKLFF.

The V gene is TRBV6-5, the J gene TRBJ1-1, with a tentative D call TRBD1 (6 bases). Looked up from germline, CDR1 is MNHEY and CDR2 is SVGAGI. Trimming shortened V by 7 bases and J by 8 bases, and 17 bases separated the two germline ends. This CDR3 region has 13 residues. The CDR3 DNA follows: TGTGCCAGCACCAGAAGGGGGGGGCTGGAAGCTTTCTTT. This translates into CASTRRGGLEAFF.

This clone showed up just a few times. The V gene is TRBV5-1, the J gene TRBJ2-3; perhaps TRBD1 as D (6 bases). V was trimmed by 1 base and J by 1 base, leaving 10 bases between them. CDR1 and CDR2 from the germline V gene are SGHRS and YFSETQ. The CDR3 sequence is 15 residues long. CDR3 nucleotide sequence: TGCGCCAGCAGCTTGCAGGCAGGGGGCACAGATACGCAGTATTTT. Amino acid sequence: CASSLQAGGTDTQYF. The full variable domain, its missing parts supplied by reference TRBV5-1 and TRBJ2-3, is KAGVTQTPRYLIKTRGQQVTLSCSPISGHRSVSWYQQTPGQGLQFLFEYFSETQRNKGNFPGRFSGRQFSNSRSEMNVSTLELGDSALYLCASSLQAGGTDTQYFGPGTRLTVL.

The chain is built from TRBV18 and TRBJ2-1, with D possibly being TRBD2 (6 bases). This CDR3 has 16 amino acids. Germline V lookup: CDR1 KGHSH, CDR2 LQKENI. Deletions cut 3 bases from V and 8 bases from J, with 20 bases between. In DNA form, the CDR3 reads TGTGCCAGCTCACCGGTCCGAACCGGGGGTGTCTATGAGCAGTTCTTC. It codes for CASSPVRTGGVYEQFF.

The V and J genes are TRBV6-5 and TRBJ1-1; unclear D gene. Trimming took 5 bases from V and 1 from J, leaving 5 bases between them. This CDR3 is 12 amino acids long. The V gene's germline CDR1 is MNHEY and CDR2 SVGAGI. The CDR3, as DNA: TGTGCCAGCAGTCAGGCGAACACTGAAGCTTTCTTT. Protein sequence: CASSQANTEAFF.

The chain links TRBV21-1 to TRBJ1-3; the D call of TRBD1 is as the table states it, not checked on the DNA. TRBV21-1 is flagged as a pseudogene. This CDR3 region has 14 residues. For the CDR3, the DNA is TGTGCCAGCAGCGGACAGGGGATGAGAAACACCATATATTTT. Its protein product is CASSGQGMRNTIYF.

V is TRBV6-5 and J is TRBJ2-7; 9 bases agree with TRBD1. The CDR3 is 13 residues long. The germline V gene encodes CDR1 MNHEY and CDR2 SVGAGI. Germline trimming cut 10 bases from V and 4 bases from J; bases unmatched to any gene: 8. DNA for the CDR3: TGTGCCACCGTGGACAGGGGATCTTACGAGCAGTACGTC. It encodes CATVDRGSYEQYV.

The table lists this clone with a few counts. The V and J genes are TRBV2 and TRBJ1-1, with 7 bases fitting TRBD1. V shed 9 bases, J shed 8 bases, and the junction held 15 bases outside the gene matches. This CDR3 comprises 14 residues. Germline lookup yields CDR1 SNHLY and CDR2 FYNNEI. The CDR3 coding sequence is TGTGCCAGAAGAAACCCGGGACAGAGGACAGAAGCTTTCTTT. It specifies CARRNPGQRTEAFF.

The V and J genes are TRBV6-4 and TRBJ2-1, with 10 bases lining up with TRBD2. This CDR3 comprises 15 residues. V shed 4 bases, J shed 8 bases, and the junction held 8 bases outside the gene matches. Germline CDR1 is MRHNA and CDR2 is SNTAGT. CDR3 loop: CASSGTASGGDEQFF. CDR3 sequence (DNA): TGTGCCAGCAGTGGGACGGCTAGCGGGGGCGATGAGCAGTTCTTC.

CDR3 loop: CAITEGGGTGELFF. The CDR3 coding sequence is TGTGCCATTACGGAGGGAGGGGGAACCGGGGAGCTGTTTTTT. The rearrangement joins TRBV6-5 to TRBJ2-2; tentatively, D is TRBD2 (7 bases). Germline loops: CDR1 MNHEY, CDR2 SVGAGI. The CDR3 runs 14 residues. V was trimmed by 10 bases and J by 5 bases, leaving 17 bases between them.

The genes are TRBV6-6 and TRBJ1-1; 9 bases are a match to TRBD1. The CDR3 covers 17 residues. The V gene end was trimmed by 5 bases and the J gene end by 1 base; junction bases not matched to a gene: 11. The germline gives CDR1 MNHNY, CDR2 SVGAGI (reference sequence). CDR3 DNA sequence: TGTGCCAGCAGTCGACTTAGGACAGGGGCCACGAACACTGAAGCTTTCTTT. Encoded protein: CASSRLRTGATNTEAFF.

CDR3 bases: TGCGCCAGCAGCTTACCGGGGGGCGGCACAGATACGCAGTATTTT. It codes for CASSLPGGGTDTQYF. V is TRBV5-1 and J is TRBJ2-3; D may be TRBD2 (7 bases). CDR1 SGHRS and CDR2 YFSETQ come from the germline V gene. The CDR3 is 15 residues long. V lost 2 bases, J lost 1 base, and 11 bases lay in between.